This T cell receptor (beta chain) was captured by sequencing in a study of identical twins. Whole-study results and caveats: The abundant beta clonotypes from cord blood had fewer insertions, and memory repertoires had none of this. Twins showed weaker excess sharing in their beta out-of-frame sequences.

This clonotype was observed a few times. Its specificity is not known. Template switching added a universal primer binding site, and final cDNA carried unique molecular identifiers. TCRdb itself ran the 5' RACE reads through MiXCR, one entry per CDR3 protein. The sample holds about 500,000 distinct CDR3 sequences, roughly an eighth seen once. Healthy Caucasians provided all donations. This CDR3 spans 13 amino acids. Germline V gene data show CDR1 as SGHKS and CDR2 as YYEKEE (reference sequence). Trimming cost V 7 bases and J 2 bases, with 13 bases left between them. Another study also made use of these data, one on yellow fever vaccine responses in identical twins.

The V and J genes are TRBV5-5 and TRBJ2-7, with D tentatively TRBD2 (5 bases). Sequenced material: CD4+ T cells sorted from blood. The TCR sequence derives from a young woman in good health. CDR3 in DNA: TGTGCCAGCGCAAATTCCGGGGCCTACGAGCAGTACTTC. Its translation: CASANSGAYEQYF.